Included here is one T cell receptor (beta chain) sequence, with context. Its matching antigen is unknown. V lost 11 bases and J 6 bases, leaving 20 bases between the germline ends. This CDR3 has 13 residues. Germline CDR1 and CDR2: MNHEY and SVGEGT. This entry belongs to a study of response to subunit inactivated influenza vaccine. Study results and caveats: A suggestion made by the authors is that each seasonal influenza vaccination recruits few new T cells.

TCRdb used MiXCR to reprocess the RT-PCR reads, holding one entry per CDR3 protein. The sample has approximately 490,000 distinct CDR3 sequences; approximately 7.3% are singletons. The chain joins TRBV6-2 or TRBV6-3 to TRBJ2-7, with TRBD2 as a possible D gene (7 bases). The sample here was PBMCs from blood, taken around 2 years after vaccination. The receptor comes from a man between 50 and 75 years old who received an inactivated influenza vaccine. CDR3 DNA: TGTGCCGGACAGAGGGCGGGAGCCTCCGAGCAGTACTTC. It is translated as CAGQRAGASEQYF.